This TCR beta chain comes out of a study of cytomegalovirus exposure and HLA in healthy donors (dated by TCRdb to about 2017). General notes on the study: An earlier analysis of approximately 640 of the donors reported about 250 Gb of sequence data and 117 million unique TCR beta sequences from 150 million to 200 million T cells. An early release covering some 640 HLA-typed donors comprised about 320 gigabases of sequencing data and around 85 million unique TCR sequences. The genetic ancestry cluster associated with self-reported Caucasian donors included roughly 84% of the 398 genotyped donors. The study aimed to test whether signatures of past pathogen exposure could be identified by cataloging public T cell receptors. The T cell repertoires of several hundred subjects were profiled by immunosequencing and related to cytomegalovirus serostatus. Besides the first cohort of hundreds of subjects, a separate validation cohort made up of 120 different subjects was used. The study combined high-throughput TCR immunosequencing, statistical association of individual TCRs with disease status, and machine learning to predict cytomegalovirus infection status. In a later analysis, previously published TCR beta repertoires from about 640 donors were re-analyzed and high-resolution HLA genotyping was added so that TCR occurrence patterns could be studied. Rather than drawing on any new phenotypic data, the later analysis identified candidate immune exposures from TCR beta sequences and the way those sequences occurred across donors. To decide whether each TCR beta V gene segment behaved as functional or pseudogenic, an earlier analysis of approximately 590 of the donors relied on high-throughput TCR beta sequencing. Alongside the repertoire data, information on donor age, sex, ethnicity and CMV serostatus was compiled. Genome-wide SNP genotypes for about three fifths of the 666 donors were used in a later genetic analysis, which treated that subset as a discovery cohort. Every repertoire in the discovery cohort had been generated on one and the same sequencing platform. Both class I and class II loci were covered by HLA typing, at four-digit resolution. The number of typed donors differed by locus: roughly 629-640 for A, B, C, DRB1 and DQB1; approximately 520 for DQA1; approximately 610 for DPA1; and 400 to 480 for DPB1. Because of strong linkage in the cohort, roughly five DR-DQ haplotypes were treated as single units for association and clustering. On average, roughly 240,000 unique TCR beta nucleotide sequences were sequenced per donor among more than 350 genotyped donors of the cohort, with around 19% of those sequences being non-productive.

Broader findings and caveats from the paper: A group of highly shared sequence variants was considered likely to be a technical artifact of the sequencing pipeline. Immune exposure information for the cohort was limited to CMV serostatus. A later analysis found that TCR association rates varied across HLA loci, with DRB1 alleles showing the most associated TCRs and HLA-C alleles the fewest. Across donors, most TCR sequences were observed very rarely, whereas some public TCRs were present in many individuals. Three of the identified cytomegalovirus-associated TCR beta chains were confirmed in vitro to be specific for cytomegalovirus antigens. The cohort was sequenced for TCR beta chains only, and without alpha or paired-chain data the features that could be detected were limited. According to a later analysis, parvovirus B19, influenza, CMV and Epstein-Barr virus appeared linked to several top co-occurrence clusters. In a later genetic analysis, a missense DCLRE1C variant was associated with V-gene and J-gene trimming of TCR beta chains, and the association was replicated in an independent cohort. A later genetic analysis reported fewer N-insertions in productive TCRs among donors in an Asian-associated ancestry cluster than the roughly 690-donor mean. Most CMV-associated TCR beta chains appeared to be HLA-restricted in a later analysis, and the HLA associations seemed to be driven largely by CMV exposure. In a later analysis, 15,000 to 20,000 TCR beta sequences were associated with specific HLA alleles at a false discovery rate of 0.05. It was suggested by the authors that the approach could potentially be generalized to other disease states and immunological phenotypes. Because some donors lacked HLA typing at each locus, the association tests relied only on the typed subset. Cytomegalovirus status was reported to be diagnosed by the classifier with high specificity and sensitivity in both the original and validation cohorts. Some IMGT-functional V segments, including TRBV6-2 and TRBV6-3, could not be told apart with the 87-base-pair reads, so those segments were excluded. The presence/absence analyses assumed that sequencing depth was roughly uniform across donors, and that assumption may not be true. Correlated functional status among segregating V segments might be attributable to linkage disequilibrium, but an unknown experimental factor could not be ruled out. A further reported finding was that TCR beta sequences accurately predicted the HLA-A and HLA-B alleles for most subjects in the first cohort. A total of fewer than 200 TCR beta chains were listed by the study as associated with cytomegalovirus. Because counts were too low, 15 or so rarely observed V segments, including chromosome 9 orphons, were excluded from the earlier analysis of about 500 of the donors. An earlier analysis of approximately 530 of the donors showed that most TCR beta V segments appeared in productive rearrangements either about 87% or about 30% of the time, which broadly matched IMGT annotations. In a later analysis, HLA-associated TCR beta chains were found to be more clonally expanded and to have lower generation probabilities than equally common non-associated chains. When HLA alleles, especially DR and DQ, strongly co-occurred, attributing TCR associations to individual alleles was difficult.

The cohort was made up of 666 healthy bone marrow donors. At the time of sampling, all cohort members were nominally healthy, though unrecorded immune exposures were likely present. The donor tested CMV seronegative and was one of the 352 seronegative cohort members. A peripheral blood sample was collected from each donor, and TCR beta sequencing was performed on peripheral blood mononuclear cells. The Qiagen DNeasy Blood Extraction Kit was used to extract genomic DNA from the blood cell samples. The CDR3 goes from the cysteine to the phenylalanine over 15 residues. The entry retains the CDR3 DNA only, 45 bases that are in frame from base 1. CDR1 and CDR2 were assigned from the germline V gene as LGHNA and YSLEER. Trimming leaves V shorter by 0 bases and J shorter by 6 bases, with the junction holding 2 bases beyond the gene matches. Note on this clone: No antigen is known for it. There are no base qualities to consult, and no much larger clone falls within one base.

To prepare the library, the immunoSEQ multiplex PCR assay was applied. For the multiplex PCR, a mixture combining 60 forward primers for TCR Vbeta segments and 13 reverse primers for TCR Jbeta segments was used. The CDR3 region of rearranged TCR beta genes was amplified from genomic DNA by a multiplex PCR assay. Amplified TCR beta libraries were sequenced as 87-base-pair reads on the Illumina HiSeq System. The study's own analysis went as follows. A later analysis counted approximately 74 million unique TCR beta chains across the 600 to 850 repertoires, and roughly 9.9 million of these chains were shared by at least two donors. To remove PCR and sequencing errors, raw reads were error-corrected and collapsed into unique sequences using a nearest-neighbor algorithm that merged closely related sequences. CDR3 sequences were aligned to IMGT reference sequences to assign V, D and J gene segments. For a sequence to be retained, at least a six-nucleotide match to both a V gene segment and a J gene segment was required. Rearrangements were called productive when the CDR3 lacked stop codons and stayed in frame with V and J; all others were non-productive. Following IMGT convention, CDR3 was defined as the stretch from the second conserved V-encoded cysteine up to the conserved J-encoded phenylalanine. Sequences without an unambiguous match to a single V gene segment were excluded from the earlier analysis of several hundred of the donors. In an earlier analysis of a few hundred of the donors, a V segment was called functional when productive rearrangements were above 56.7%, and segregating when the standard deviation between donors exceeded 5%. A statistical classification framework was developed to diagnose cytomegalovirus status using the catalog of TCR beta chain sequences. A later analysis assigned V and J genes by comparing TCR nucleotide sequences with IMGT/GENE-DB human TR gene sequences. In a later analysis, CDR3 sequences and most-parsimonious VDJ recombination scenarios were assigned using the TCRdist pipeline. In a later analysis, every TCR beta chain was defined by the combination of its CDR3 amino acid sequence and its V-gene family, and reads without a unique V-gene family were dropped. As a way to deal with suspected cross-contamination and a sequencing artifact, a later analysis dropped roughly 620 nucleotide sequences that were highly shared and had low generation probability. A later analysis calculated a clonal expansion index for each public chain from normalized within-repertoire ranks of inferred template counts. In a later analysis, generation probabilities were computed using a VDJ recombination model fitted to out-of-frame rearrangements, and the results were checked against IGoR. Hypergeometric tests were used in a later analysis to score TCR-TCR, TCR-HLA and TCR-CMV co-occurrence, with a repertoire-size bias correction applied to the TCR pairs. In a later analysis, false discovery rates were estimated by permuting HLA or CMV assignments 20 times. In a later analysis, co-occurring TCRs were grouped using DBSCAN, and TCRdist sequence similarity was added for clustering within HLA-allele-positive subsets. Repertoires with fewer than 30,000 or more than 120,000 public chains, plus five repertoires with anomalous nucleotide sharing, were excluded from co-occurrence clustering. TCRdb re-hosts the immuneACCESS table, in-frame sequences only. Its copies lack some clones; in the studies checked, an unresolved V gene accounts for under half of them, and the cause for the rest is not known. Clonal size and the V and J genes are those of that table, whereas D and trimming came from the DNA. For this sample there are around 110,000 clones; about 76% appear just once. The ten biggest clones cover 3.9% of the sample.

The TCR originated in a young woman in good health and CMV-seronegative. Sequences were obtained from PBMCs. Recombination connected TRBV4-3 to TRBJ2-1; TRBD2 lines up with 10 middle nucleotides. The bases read TGCGCCAGCAGCCAAGATCGACTAGCGGGCAATGAGCAGTTCTTC. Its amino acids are CASSQDRLAGNEQFF.